The entry that follows covers one T cell receptor beta chain sequence. 60 Vbeta and 13 Jbeta primers were used in PCR. In the original processing: Unique TCR beta chains totaled roughly 81 million in a later count, with about 11 million of them shared. Sequencing used immunoSEQ multiplex PCR; TCRdb keeps in-frame clones, though not all of them. That table is the source of V, J and clone size, and D and trimming were worked out from the DNA. The repertoire holds around 150,000 clones, with approximately 8.9% as singletons. This sample was taken from a study of cytomegalovirus exposure and HLA in healthy donors. CDR1 is SGHRS and CDR2 is YFSETQ in the germline V gene. The CDR3 has 14 amino acids. V gave up 5 bases and J gave up 2 bases; unmatched junction bases: 5.

This receptor was identified in a middle-aged woman in good health and CMV-seropositive. This chain connects TRBV5-1 to TRBJ2-7, with 9 bases aligning to TRBD1. The sequencing sample was made of PBMCs. This chain's CDR3 is CASRWTGVPYEQYF. CDR3 sequence (DNA): TGCGCCAGCAGATGGACAGGGGTCCCCTACGAGCAGTACTTC.